This T cell receptor (beta chain) was obtained from a study of blood T cells in healthy people across ages (dated by TCRdb to the mid-2010s). Concerning the study at large: In model experiments, template switching captured about one uniquely barcoded TCR beta cDNA molecule for every two T cells. Using deep sequencing normalized with unique cDNA molecular identifiers, the study measured how TCR beta repertoire diversity changes with age. Donors were grouped into four age groups: young (average 16 years), middle-aged (39), aged (approximately 67) and long-lived (roughly 80). Two additional independent replicas of 1 million unique cDNA reads from the same blood draw were analyzed for two donors (one aged 18 to 29 and one aged 80 or older). To avoid experimental bias, donors of different ages were spread randomly across the sequencing lanes.

The CDR3 sequence holds 14 residues, the cysteine and phenylalanine included. Only the CDR3 DNA is retained, 42 bases long and in frame from the first base. The germline V gene (reference sequence) supplies CDR1 MNHEY and CDR2 SMNVEV. The trim is 5 bases for V and 4 bases for J, with a gap of 15 bases between the germline ends. The roughly 37 donors, aged 6 to 90 years, were systemically healthy Caucasian individuals from Russia. Each donor gave about 10 milliliters of peripheral blood, drawn into EDTA-treated Vacutainer tubes. PBMCs were isolated by Ficoll-Paque density-gradient centrifugation, with at least 6 million obtained per sample. Trizol reagent was used to extract total RNA from PBMCs, with at least 5 micrograms per sample. For every donor, an aliquot of PBMCs went through flow cytometry to measure the percentages of naive CD45RAhigh/CD27high T cells. Paper-wide results and their limitations: Observed TCR beta diversity per million T cells fell roughly linearly with age, and a significant reduction was already apparent by age approximately 40. Because profiling used bulk unsorted PBMCs, naive and antigen-experienced compartments could not be compared conclusively. Estimates of total diversity based on one million sequenced T cells were considered lower bounds and underestimates. Donor CMV infection status was unknown, potentially confounding age-related changes in expanded clonotypes. Compared with the aged group, the long-lived group had more naive CD4+ T cells, fewer expanded clones and increased TCR diversity, a pattern suggesting age selection. A strong correlation was found between observed TCR beta diversity and the percentage of naive T cells measured by flow cytometry.

Library generation was performed with 5' RACE. Sequenced using an Illumina HiSeq 2500. A second roughly 6 to 12 cycle PCR used a sample-barcoded 5' primer and a J-beta primer mix. A unique molecular identifier was introduced onto each TCR beta cDNA molecule by a template-switch 5' adaptor carrying 12 random nucleotides. Each sample yielded at least 2.5 million CDR3-containing paired-end reads. The Mint cDNA synthesis kit, primed by a TRBC-specific oligonucleotide, was used to synthesize first-strand cDNA from all RNA. All cDNA was treated with uracil-DNA glycosylase and then went through a first 18-cycle PCR with the universal primers M1SS and BC2_uni_R. The study's own analysis went as follows. For normalization, 1 million high-quality reads were randomly selected from each sample, with every read carrying a distinct molecular identifier. Reads with shared molecular identifiers were discarded instead of being binned into consensus sequences. MiTCR, run with a Q25 quality threshold and the strictest error-elimination algorithm, handled CDR3 identification, clonotype clustering and error correction. A nonparametric unseen species model using Euler transformation provided a lower-bound estimate of total TCR beta diversity. TCRdb passed the public sequencing reads through fastp at Q25 and MiXCR, retaining productive beta sequences. Merged by CDR3 protein, the rows form single entries marked with the most common genes and DNA. The V and J calls reflect TCRdb's pipeline rather than the authors' work. The sample table records around 1,500,000 distinct CDR3 sequences; 40% to 50% of these occur just once. The ten largest clones add up to approximately 7.9% of the sample.

On this clonotype: Its antigen is not yet known. No quality values exist for individual bases; no much larger clone is one base distant.

The chain was built from TRBV27 and TRBJ2-7; the D gene is perhaps TRBD1, on 5 matching bases. The TCR sequence derives from a woman aged 18-29 years in good health. The sample consisted of blood. The CDR3: CASSVRRVEYEQYF. The DNA sequence is TGTGCCAGCAGTGTCCGCAGGGTGGAGTACGAGCAGTACTTC.